This T cell receptor (beta chain) was recovered during a study of blood T cell repertoires in COVID-19. Libraries were prepared by immunoSEQ multiplex PCR; TCRdb keeps only in-frame clonotypes and omits some of them. Of around 67,000 clones in the sample, just over 85% were seen once. The germline V gene encodes CDR1 LNHDA and CDR2 SQIVND (reference sequence). This CDR3 has 15 residues. V shed 8 bases, J shed 5 bases, and the junction held 11 bases outside the gene matches. The V call is TRBV19, the J call TRBJ2-3; 9 bases line up with TRBD2. The TCR comes from a woman at least 80 years old with active or convalescent COVID-19. Sample: peripheral blood. CDR3: CASQLGGGAQDTQYF. The CDR3 coding sequence is TGTGCCAGTCAGTTGGGCGGGGGGGCCCAAGATACGCAGTATTTT.